The 9 T cell receptor beta chains below were found in one sample sequenced in a study of early T cells in non-severe SARS-CoV-2 infection. From the 5' RACE reads, TCRdb called clonotypes with MiXCR, one entry per CDR3 protein. In the table there are about 49,000 distinct CDR3 sequences, roughly 12% of which are singletons. The sequencing input was whole blood. These receptors were taken from an adult who was a healthcare worker with PCR-confirmed SARS-CoV-2 infection or an uninfected control (not recorded which).

This clonotype was counted at least ten times. The chain uses TRBV6-5 and TRBJ1-5; 9 positions agree with TRBD1. V gave up 0 bases and J gave up 9 bases; unmatched junction bases: 6. The CDR3 covers 15 residues. CDR1 is MNHEY, CDR2 SVGAGI, per germline. The CDR3, as DNA: TGTGCCAGCAGTTACTCGAAAGGACAGGGGTGGCCCCAGCATTTT. This translates into CASSYSKGQGWPQHF.

This clonotype was counted only a few times. The rearrangement links TRBV20-1 to TRBJ2-3; TRBD1 agrees at 10 bases. Germline loops: CDR1 DFQATT, CDR2 SNEGSKA (reference sequence). The CDR3 totals 14 residues. V shed 6 bases, J shed 4 bases, and the junction held 7 bases outside the gene matches. For the CDR3, the DNA is TGCAGTGCCTCCCCGGGACAGGGGTCAGATACGCAGTATTTT. Amino acids: CSASPGQGSDTQYF.

In this sample, this clonotype turned up many times. The chain joins TRBV6-6 to TRBJ1-3, with 11 bases lining up with TRBD1. Germline assignment: CDR1 MNHNY and CDR2 SVGAGI (reference sequence). The CDR3 is 16 residues long. Trimming removed 5 bases from V and 3 bases from J; junction bases left unmatched: 6. The CDR3 region is CASSTGQGANGNTIYF. The CDR3 DNA is TGTGCCAGCAGTACCGGACAGGGGGCTAATGGAAACACCATATATTTT.

This sequence joins TRBV9 and TRBJ1-1, with D hard to call. Germline-derived CDR1 and CDR2 are SGDLS and YYNGEE. The CDR3 totals 13 residues. V lost 4 bases and J lost 1, with 8 bases in between. CDR3 sequence (DNA): TGTGCCAGCAGCCCACTGCAGAACACTGAAGCTTTCTTT. Residues: CASSPLQNTEAFF. Based on the CDR3 plus reference TRBV9 and TRBJ1-1, the full variable domain is DSGVTQTPKHLITATGQRVTLRCSPRSGDLSVYWYQQSLDQGLQFLIQYYNGEERAKGNILERFSAQQFPDLHSELNLSSLELGDSALYFCASSPLQNTEAFFGQGTRLTVV.

The genes are TRBV7-3 and TRBJ2-1; D is unclear. V lost 1 base to trimming and J lost 4 bases, with 11 bases between them. CDR1 and CDR2 from the germline V gene are SGHTA and FQGTGA. The CDR3 is 15 residues long. For the CDR3, the DNA is TGTGCCAGCAGCTTAATAAGAACAGCTTACAATGAGCAGTTCTTC. Protein sequence: CASSLIRTAYNEQFF. Combining the CDR3 with reference TRBV7-3 and TRBJ2-1 gives the whole variable domain GAGVSQTPSNKVTEKGKYVELRCDPISGHTALYWYRQSLGQGPEFLIYFQGTGAADDSGLPNDRFFAVRPEGSVSTLKIQRTERGDSAVYLCASSLIRTAYNEQFFGPGTRLTVL.

This clonotype was seen ten or more times. The chain carries TRBV20-1 and TRBJ1-1; no firm D call. In germline, CDR1 is DFQATT, CDR2 SNEGSKA (reference sequence). This CDR3 spans 12 amino acids. The V and J ends lost 4 bases and 10 bases respectively, with 16 bases between them. This CDR3 reads CSAISPGAGAFF. In nucleotides, the CDR3 is TGCAGTGCTATAAGCCCAGGTGCAGGAGCTTTCTTT.

This clonotype was observed at least ten times. The rearrangement links TRBV11-3 to TRBJ1-3, with 7 bases that match TRBD1. Trimming took 4 bases from V and 2 from J; bases not matched to a gene: 5. Germline lookup yields CDR1 SGHNT and CDR2 YENEEA. The CDR3 has 15 amino acids. For the CDR3, the DNA is TGTGCCAGCAGCTGGAGGGGGACAGCTGGAAACACCATATATTTT. This encodes CASSWRGTAGNTIYF.

This clonotype was seen more than once but under ten times. The chain carries TRBV5-6 and TRBJ2-3, with a weak D call TRBD1 (5 bases). This CDR3 spans 17 amino acids. The germline V gene has CDR1 SGHDT and CDR2 YYEEEE. Trimming shortened V by 0 bases and J by 4 bases, and 18 bases separated the two germline ends. CDR3 residues: CASSLDYPGQRADTQYF. Written as DNA, the CDR3 is TGTGCCAGCAGCTTGGATTATCCAGGGCAAAGAGCAGATACGCAGTATTTT.

This clonotype was picked up many times. This chain links TRBV5-1 with TRBJ1-5; the D gene is possibly TRBD1 (5 bases). The germline V and J ends were trimmed by 0 bases and 1 base, with 8 bases remaining between them. The CDR3 length is 15 residues. CDR1 is SGHRS, CDR2 YFSETQ, per germline. The CDR3 nucleotides are TGCGCCAGCAGCTTGGAGGGGACCAGCAATCAGCCCCAGCATTTT. Protein sequence: CASSLEGTSNQPQHF.